What follows describes a single T cell receptor beta chain. Its antigen is as yet unknown. Purity (above 98%) was reached by all sorted populations. All of the isolated RNA was reverse transcribed, so expressed TCRB transcripts were sequenced. It was found that naive, central memory and regulatory T cell samples averaged approximately 3.5 million reads. Sequencing used immunoSEQ multiplex PCR; TCRdb keeps in-frame clones, though not all of them. The sample consists of 200,000 to 250,000 clones, over 65% of them appearing once. The data were obtained in a study of beta chain features in type 1 diabetes. Study findings and constraints: The naive, central memory and Treg TCRB repertoires looked more alike in patients than they did in healthy donors.

The sequencing input was naive CD4+ T cells from blood. The receptor was derived from a man under 40 in good health.

Here the CDR3 DNA reads TGCAGCGTTGCTGGGGACAGGGTAGAGCAGTACTTC. Protein: CSVAGDRVEQYF. This chain joins TRBV29-1 and TRBJ2-7, with 9 bases matching TRBD1. The V and J ends lost 4 bases and 7 bases, in that order; junction bases with no gene match: 5. The CDR3 covers 12 residues. The V gene's germline CDR1 is SQVTM and CDR2 ANQGSEA.